One sample yielded the 7 T cell receptor beta chains listed below, sequenced in a study of shared T cell receptors in the human thymus. The method was immunoSEQ multiplex PCR; TCRdb's version includes in-frame clones alone and lacks a portion of them. The sample holds some 700,000 clones; roughly 88% are singletons and the top ten take more than 0.01%. In addition, the sample was reused for a study of human thymus T cells.

Source material: thymocytes. Every receptor here comes from a girl under three years old with a congenital heart defect.

V gene TRBV4-1 combines with J gene TRBJ2-2; TRBD1 agrees at 7 bases. From germline, CDR1 is MGHRA and CDR2 YSYEKL. The CDR3 is 16 amino acids. V was pared by 6 bases and J by 2 bases, with 9 bases of the junction left unmatched. This CDR3 is CASRPKGTDNTGELFF. For the CDR3, the DNA is TGCGCCAGCAGACCTAAGGGGACAGACAACACCGGGGAGCTGTTTTTT.

V is TRBV7-8 and J is TRBJ1-6; TRBD1 matches at 7 bases. Germline CDR1 reads SGHVS; CDR2 reads FQNEAQ. J gave up 10 bases and V 5 bases, and 11 bases lay outside the gene matches. The length of the CDR3 is 15 residues. CDR3 protein: CASSTTYRGHSPLHF. The CDR3 nucleotides are TGTGCCAGCAGCACCACGTACAGGGGACACTCACCCCTCCACTTT.

Only a few counts were recorded for this clone. V and J are TRBV6-1 and TRBJ2-7; TRBD1 might be the D (6 bases). The germline V gene has CDR1 MNHNS and CDR2 SASEGT. V was shortened by 9 bases and J by 7 bases, with 25 bases between the two germline ends. This CDR3 is 15 amino acids long. CDR3 residues: CASACPRDTIWEQYF. The CDR3 DNA sequence: TGTGCCAGTGCCTGCCCCCGGGACACGATTTGGGAGCAGTACTTC.

The CDR3 sequence: CASSQDTIPSGGPALQETQYF. Here the CDR3 DNA reads TGCGCCAGCAGCCAAGATACGATTCCTAGCGGGGGACCCGCGCTCCAAGAGACCCAGTACTTC. This chain uses TRBV4-3 with TRBJ2-5; 10 bases align to TRBD2. Germline V gene lookup returns CDR1 LGHNA and CDR2 YSLEER. CDR3 length: 21 amino acids. V gave up 0 bases and J gave up 1 base; unmatched junction bases: 17.

The rearrangement joins TRBV6-5 to TRBJ1-5; D ambiguous. Germline CDR1 is MNHEY and CDR2 is SVGAGI. This CDR3 has 13 residues. V gave up 5 bases and J gave up 7 bases, with 12 bases separating them. CDR3 DNA sequence: TGTGCCAGCAGTCCCGGGAGGAGCCAGCCCCAGCATTTT. It yields the protein CASSPGRSQPQHF.

Written as DNA, the CDR3 is TGTGCCAGTAGTAACACAGGGAATTCACCCCTCCACTTT. Protein: CASSNTGNSPLHF. The V gene is TRBV19, the J gene TRBJ1-6; D is perhaps TRBD1 (6 bases). This CDR3 spans 13 amino acids. The germline CDR1 and CDR2 sequences are LNHDA and SQIVND (reference sequence). Trimming removed 4 bases at V and 7 bases at J, with 8 bases between.

The chain uses TRBV30 and TRBJ1-1, with no clear D. Trimming removed 4 bases at V and 0 bases at J, with 18 bases between. Germline CDR1 and CDR2: GTSNPN and SVGIG (reference sequence). The CDR3 spans 16 residues. In DNA form, the CDR3 reads TGTGCCTGGACTCTTGGCGGAGACGGATTGAACACTGAAGCTTTCTTT. Translating it yields CAWTLGGDGLNTEAFF.